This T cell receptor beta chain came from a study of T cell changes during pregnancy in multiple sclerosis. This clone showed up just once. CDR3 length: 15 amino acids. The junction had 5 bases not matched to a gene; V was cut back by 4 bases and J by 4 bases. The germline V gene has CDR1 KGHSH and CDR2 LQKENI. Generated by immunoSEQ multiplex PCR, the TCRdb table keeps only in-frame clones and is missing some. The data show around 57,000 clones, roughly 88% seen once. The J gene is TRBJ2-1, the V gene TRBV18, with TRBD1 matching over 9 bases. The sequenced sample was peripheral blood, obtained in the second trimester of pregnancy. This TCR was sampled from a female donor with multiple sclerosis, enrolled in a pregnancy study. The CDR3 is CASSRTGVSYNEQFF. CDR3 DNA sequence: TGTGCCAGCTCACGGACAGGGGTCTCTTACAATGAGCAGTTCTTC.